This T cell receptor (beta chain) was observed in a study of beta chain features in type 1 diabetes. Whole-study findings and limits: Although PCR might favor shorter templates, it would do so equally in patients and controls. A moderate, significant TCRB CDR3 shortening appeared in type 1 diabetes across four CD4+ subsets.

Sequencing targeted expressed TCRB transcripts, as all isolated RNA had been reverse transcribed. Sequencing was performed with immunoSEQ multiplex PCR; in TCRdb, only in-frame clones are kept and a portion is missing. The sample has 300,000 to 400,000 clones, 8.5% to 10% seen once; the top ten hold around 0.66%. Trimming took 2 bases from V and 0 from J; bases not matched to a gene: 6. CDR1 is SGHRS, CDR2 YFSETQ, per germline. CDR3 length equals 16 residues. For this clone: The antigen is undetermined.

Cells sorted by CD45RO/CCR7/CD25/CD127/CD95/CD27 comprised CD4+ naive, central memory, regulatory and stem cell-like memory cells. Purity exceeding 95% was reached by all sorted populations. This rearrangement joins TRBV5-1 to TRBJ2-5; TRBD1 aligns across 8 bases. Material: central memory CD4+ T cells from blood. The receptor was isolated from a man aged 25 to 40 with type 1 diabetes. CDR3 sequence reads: CASSLRTGKDQETQYF. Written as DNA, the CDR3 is TGCGCCAGCAGCTTAAGGACAGGGAAAGACCAAGAGACCCAGTACTTC.